This passage covers 24 T cell receptor beta chains from one sample sequenced in a study of blood T cell repertoires in COVID-19. Repertoires were generated with immunoSEQ multiplex PCR, while TCRdb's copy carries only in-frame clones and drops some. The sample contains over 85,000 clones, about 88% of which appear only once. Sequencing was performed on peripheral blood. These receptors all stem from a man aged 45-65 years with active or convalescent COVID-19.

This chain uses TRBV27 with TRBJ2-5, with D possibly TRBD2 on 6 matching bases. Trimming took off 5 bases at V and 5 bases at J, with 18 bases between the two ends. The CDR3 extends over 15 amino acids. Germline CDR1 reads MNHEY; CDR2 reads SMNVEV (reference sequence). For the CDR3, the DNA is TGTGCCAGCAGTGACCGACTAGTTTTACCGGAGACCCAGTACTTC. Amino acid sequence: CASSDRLVLPETQYF.

The chain couples TRBV6-5 to TRBJ2-4; D may be TRBD2 (6 bases). Trimming pared 6 bases from V and 3 bases from J, leaving 12 bases between. Germline CDR1 is MNHEY and CDR2 is SVGAGI. The CDR3 loop spans 14 amino acids. CDR3 in amino acids: CASRLAGGKNIQYF. Written as DNA, the CDR3 is TGTGCCAGCAGACTAGCTGGGGGCAAAAACATTCAGTACTTC.

This chain links TRBV28 with TRBJ1-2; 10 positions match TRBD1. CDR1 is MDHEN and CDR2 is SYDVKM in the germline V gene. This CDR3 contains 14 residues. The junction had 12 bases not matched to a gene; V was cut back by 3 bases and J by 14 bases. Here the CDR3 DNA reads TGTGCCAGCAGTTTGTATGGGACAGGGGATCAGTTGACCTTC. Its protein is CASSLYGTGDQLTF.

This clone occurred once. CDR3 amino acids: CATSREYGNYGYTF. As DNA, the CDR3 is TGTGCCACCAGCAGAGAGTACGGGAACTATGGCTACACCTTC. This chain connects TRBV15 to TRBJ1-2; D gene unclear. Germline V gene sequence: CDR1 LNHNV, CDR2 YYDKDF (reference sequence). V was cut by 0 bases and J by 2 bases, with 7 bases left in between. The CDR3 sequence is 14 residues long. Full variable domain (rest looked up from reference TRBV15 and TRBJ1-2): DAMVIQNPRYQVTQFGKPVTLSCSQTLNHNVMYWYQQKSSQAPKLLFHYYDKDFNNEADTPDNFQSRRPNTSFCFLDIRSPGLGDTAMYLCATSREYGNYGYTFGSGTRLTVV.

This chain uses TRBV5-5 with TRBJ2-7; no clear D gene. The CDR3 runs to 13 residues. V shed 0 bases and J shed 3 bases, with 7 bases lying between them. Germline lookup yields CDR1 SGHKS and CDR2 YYEKEE (reference sequence). The CDR3 region is CASSLEHSYEQYV. Here the CDR3 DNA reads TGTGCCAGCAGCTTGGAGCACAGCTACGAGCAGTACGTC.

J is TRBJ1-1 and V is TRBV19; D remains unclear. Germline values: CDR1 LNHDA, CDR2 SQIVND (reference sequence). The CDR3 totals 15 residues. Trimming stripped 5 bases from V and 3 bases from J, with 16 bases between. CDR3 in DNA: TGTGCCAGTAGTTCGAAGAGCGGCGCGGACACTGAAGCTTTCTTT. This encodes CASSSKSGADTEAFF.

The rearrangement uses TRBV9 and TRBJ1-3; D remains ambiguous. The CDR3 extends over 14 amino acids. CDR1 SGDLS and CDR2 YYNGEE come from the germline V gene. The germline V and J ends were trimmed by 3 bases and 2 bases, with 9 bases remaining between them. DNA for the CDR3: TGTGCCAGCAGCGGCGGATCTACTGGAAACACCATATATTTT. The encoded protein is CASSGGSTGNTIYF.

V gene TRBV18 combines with J gene TRBJ2-6, with 7 positions matching TRBD1. V shed 4 bases, J shed 1 base, and the junction held 1 base outside the gene matches. The germline gives CDR1 KGHSH, CDR2 LQKENI. This CDR3 region has 15 residues. The chain's CDR3 is CASSRGQSGANVLTF. The CDR3, as DNA: TGTGCCAGCTCACGGGGACAGTCTGGGGCCAACGTCCTGACTTTC.

The chain employs TRBV6-1 and TRBJ2-5; D unresolved. Germline V gene data show CDR1 as MNHNS and CDR2 as SASEGT. The CDR3 extends over 12 amino acids. V gave up 1 base and J gave up 7 bases, with 7 bases separating them. CDR3 sequence (DNA): TGTGCCAGCAGTGAAGGACTCGGGACCCAGTACTTC. Translating gives CASSEGLGTQYF.

The chain employs TRBV7-8 and TRBJ2-7, with 11 bases identical to TRBD2. Germline assignment: CDR1 SGHVS and CDR2 FQNEAQ. J gave up 2 bases and V 5 bases, and 8 bases lay outside the gene matches. CDR3 length equals 16 residues. This CDR3 reads CASSLLTSGVTYEQYF. The DNA for the CDR3 is TGTGCCAGCAGCCTTCTGACTAGCGGGGTCACCTACGAGCAGTACTTC.

The J gene is TRBJ2-5, the V gene TRBV7-2, with TRBD2 matching over 7 bases. Germline assignment: CDR1 SGHTA and CDR2 FQGNSA. With V trimmed by 1 base and J by 4 bases, 3 bases remained unmatched. CDR3 length equals 14 residues. CDR3 sequence reads: CASSLGGGGETQYF. The CDR3 DNA is TGTGCCAGCAGCTTAGGTGGGGGGGGAGAGACCCAGTACTTC.

J is TRBJ2-5 and V is TRBV30; 8 bases line up with TRBD1. Germline CDR1 GTSNPN, CDR2 SVGIG (reference sequence). After removal of 0 bases from V and 2 bases from J, the junction contained 11 bases not matched to a gene. The CDR3 contains 17 residues. The DNA of the CDR3 is TGTGCCTGGAGTGTACGGGGCACAGGGGGTTTTCAAGAGACCCAGTACTTC. Its translation is CAWSVRGTGGFQETQYF.

This clone was picked up a small number of times. This chain uses TRBV3-1 (or the pseudogene TRBV3-2) with TRBJ1-2, with D unresolved. This CDR3 is built from 13 residues. Germline CDR1 reads LGHDT; CDR2 reads YNNKEL (reference sequence). V was clipped by 5 bases and J by 4 bases, with 11 bases between them. The CDR3 here is CASSEGGSYGYTF. CDR3 nucleotides: TGTGCCAGCAGCGAAGGAGGGTCCTATGGCTACACCTTC.

This clone was seen a single time. The chain uses TRBV23-1 and TRBJ2-7; TRBD1 matches 10 bases. TRBV23-1 carries the ORF label, with uncertain function. With 1 base clipped from V and 7 bases from J, the junction kept 7 bases outside the gene matches. CDR3 length: 15 residues. CDR3 bases: TGCGCCAGCAGTCAATATAGGGACAGGGGCCTGGAGCAGTACGTC. The encoded protein is CASSQYRDRGLEQYV.

V and J are TRBV5-6 and TRBJ2-5; TRBD2 agrees at 10 bases. Trimming took 0 bases from V and 5 from J; bases not matched to a gene: 4. The germline V gene has CDR1 SGHDT and CDR2 YYEEEE. The CDR3 is 15 residues long. The CDR3 sequence: CASSLARAGGETQYF. The CDR3 coding sequence is TGTGCCAGCAGCTTGGCGCGAGCGGGGGGGGAGACCCAGTACTTC.

The J gene is TRBJ2-5, the V gene TRBV6-1; no clear D. Trimming removed 0 bases at V and 2 bases at J, with 7 bases between. This CDR3 region has 14 residues. The germline V gene encodes CDR1 MNHNS and CDR2 SASEGT. The CDR3 DNA reads TGTGCCAGCAGTGAAGCGAGGCAGCAAGAGACCCAGTACTTC. It is translated as CASSEARQQETQYF.

The gene calls are TRBV21-1 and TRBJ1-2; the table's D call of TRBD1 was not tested on the DNA. TRBV21-1 is termed a pseudogene. The CDR3 consists of 14 residues. CDR3 amino acids: CASSRDRNNYGYTF. CDR3 DNA: TGTGCCAGCAGCCGGGACAGGAACAACTATGGCTACACTTTC.

The genes are TRBV5-1 and TRBJ2-3; 10 positions agree with TRBD2. Germline V gene lookup returns CDR1 SGHRS and CDR2 YFSETQ. V shed 9 bases and J 0 bases; nucleotides not matched to a gene: 7. CDR3 length equals 15 residues. The CDR3 loop reads CATKGLASSTDTQYF. CDR3 in DNA: TGCGCCACCAAGGGACTAGCGTCTAGCACAGATACGCAGTATTTT.

This sequence joins TRBV19 and TRBJ2-3; a possible D gene is TRBD1 (6 bases). There are 13 residues in the CDR3. V was clipped by 10 bases and J by 0 bases, with 11 bases between them. Per germline, CDR1 LNHDA and CDR2 SQIVND (reference sequence). In nucleotides, the CDR3 is TGTGCCACCCGGACAGTTAGCACAGATACGCAGTATTTT. Translating it yields CATRTVSTDTQYF.

The rearrangement uses TRBV30 and TRBJ2-1, with TRBD2 matching 13 bases. With 3 bases clipped from V and 10 bases from J, the junction kept 9 bases outside the gene matches. The CDR3 has 15 residues. The germline CDR1 and CDR2 sequences are GTSNPN and SVGIG (reference sequence). This CDR3 is CAWRVLAGGFGEQFF. CDR3 in DNA: TGTGCCTGGAGGGTACTAGCGGGGGGGTTTGGGGAGCAGTTCTTC.

This chain links TRBV27 with TRBJ1-1; TRBD1 agrees at 8 bases. This CDR3 region has 14 residues. Germline CDR1 and CDR2: MNHEY and SMNVEV (reference sequence). J gave up 1 base and V 3 bases, and 1 base lay outside the gene matches. The CDR3 reads CASSFGQGNTEAFF. As DNA, the CDR3 is TGTGCCAGCAGTTTCGGACAGGGGAACACTGAAGCTTTCTTT.

V and J are TRBV12-3 or TRBV12-4 and TRBJ1-1; D possibly corresponds to TRBD1 (5 bases). The CDR3 has 13 amino acids. V was cut by 2 bases and J by 2 bases, with 6 bases left in between. CDR3 nucleotides: TGTGCCAGCAGTTTAAGGGGAAACACTGAAGCTTTCTTT. Protein sequence: CASSLRGNTEAFF.

This clone was observed once. The rearrangement links TRBV5-1 to TRBJ1-1, with TRBD1 matching 8 bases. CDR1 and CDR2 from the germline V gene are SGHRS and YFSETQ. The CDR3 is made up of 15 amino acids. J gave up 0 bases and V 4 bases, and 5 bases lay outside the gene matches. The CDR3 spells CASSAMTGVNTEAFF. The CDR3 nucleotides are TGCGCCAGCAGCGCAATGACAGGGGTGAACACTGAAGCTTTCTTT.

This sequence joins TRBV28 and TRBJ1-5; the match to TRBD1 covers 8 bases. Unmatched junction bases numbered 4, after V lost 4 bases and J lost 2 bases. This CDR3 region has 15 residues. Looked up from germline, CDR1 is MDHEN and CDR2 is SYDVKM. The CDR3 is CASSSGQGGNQPQHF. In DNA form, the CDR3 reads TGTGCCAGCAGTTCTGGACAGGGCGGCAATCAGCCCCAGCATTTT.